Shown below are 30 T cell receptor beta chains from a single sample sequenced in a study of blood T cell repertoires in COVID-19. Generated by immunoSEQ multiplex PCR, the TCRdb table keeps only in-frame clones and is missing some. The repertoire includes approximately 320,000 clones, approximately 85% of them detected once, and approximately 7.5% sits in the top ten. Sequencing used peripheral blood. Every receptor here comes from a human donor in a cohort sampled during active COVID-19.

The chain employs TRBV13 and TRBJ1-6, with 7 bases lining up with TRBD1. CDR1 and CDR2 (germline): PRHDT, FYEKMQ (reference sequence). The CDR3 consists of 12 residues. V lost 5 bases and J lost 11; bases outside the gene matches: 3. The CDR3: CASSQGVTPLHF. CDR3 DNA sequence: TGTGCCAGCAGCCAGGGGGTTACACCCCTCCACTTT.

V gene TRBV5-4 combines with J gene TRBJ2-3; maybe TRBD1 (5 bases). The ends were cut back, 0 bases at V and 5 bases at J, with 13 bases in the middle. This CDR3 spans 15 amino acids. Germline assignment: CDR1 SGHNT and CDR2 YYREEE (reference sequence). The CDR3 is CASSLEAGRGDTQYF. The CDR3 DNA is TGTGCCAGCAGCTTGGAAGCCGGAAGGGGAGATACGCAGTATTTT.

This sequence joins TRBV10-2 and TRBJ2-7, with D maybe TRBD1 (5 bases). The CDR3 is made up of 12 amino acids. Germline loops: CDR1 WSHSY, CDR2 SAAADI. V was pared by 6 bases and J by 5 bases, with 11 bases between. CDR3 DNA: TGCGCCAGCAGACCAGGGTCCCACGAGCAGTACTTC. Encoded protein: CASRPGSHEQYF.

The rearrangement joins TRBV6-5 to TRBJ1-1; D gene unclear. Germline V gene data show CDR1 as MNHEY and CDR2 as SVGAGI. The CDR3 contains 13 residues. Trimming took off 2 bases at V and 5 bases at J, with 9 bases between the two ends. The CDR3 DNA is TGTGCCAGCAGTTACGAGGATGGGACTGAAGCTTTCTTT. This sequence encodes CASSYEDGTEAFF.

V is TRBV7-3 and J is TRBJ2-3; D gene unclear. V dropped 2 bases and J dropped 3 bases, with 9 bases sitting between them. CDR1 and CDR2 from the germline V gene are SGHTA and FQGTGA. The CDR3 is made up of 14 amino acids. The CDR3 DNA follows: TGTGCCAGCAGCTTAGGTCCGGGTACAGATACGCAGTATTTT. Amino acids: CASSLGPGTDTQYF.

The CDR3 reads CASSTTGMNTEAFF. The CDR3, as DNA: TGTGCCAGCAGCACAACAGGGATGAACACTGAAGCTTTCTTT. The chain joins TRBV7-9 to TRBJ1-1, with a weak D call TRBD1 (6 bases). V was cut by 5 bases and J by 0 bases, with 10 bases left in between. The CDR3 runs to 14 residues. Germline assignment: CDR1 SEHNR and CDR2 FQNEAQ (reference sequence).

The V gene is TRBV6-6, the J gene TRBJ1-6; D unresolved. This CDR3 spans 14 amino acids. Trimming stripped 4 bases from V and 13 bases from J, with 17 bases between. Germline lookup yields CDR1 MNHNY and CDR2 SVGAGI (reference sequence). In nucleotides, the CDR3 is TGTGCCAGCAGTTCCCCCACGATAGCGATGCCCCTCCACTTT. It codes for CASSSPTIAMPLHF.

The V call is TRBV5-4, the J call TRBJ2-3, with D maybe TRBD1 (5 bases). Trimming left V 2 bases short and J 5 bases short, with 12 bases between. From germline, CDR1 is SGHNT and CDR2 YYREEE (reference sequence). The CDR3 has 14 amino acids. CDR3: CASSFSRALDTQYF. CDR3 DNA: TGTGCCAGCAGCTTTTCCAGGGCCCTAGATACGCAGTATTTT.

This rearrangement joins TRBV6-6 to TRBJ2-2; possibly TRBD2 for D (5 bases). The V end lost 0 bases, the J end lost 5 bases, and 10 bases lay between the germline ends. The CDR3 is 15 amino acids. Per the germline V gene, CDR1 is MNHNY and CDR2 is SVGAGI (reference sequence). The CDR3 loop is CASSYSRRETGELFF. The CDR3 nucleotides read TGTGCCAGCAGTTACTCGCGTCGGGAAACCGGGGAGCTGTTTTTT.

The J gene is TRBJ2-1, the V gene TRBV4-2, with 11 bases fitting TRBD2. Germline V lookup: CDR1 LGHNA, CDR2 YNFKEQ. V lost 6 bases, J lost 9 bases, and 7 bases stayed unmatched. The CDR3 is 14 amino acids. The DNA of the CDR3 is TGTGCCAGCAGAACTAGCGGGGGATCCAGTGAGCAGTTCTTC. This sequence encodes CASRTSGGSSEQFF.

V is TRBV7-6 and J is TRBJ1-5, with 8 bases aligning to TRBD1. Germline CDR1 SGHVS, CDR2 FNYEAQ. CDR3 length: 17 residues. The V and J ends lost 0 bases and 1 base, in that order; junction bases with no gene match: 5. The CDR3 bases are TGTGCCAGCAGCTTAGCGGAGGACAGGGAAAGCAATCAGCCCCAGCATTTT. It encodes CASSLAEDRESNQPQHF.

The CDR3 region has the DNA TGTGCCAGCAGCCAAGAAACTGGCGGGGGGGCCCTTGCACAAGAGACCCAGTACTTC. This encodes CASSQETGGGALAQETQYF. V gene TRBV4-2 combines with J gene TRBJ2-5, with 9 bases matching TRBD2. Trimming at V came to 0 bases and at J to 2 bases, leaving 13 bases not matched to a gene. The CDR3 totals 19 residues. Germline V gives CDR1 LGHNA, CDR2 YNFKEQ.

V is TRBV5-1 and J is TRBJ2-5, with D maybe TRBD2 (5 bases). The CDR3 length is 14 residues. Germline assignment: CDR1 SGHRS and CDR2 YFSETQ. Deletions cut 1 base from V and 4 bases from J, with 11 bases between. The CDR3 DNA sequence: TGCGCCAGCAGCTTGATGGACTGGCGAGAGACCCAGTACTTC. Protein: CASSLMDWRETQYF.

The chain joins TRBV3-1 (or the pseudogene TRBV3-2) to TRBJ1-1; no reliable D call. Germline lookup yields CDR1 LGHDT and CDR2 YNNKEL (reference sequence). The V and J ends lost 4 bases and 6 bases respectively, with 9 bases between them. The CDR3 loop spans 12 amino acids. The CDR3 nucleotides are TGTGCCAGCAGCCCCACGGGGTCTGAAGCTTTCTTT. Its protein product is CASSPTGSEAFF.

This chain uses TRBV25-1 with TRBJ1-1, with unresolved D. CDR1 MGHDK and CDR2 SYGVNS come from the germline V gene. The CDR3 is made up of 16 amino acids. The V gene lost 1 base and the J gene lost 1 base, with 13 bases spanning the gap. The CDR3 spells CASSELSLRQNTEAFF. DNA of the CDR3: TGTGCCAGCAGTGAATTGTCCCTACGACAGAACACTGAAGCTTTCTTT.

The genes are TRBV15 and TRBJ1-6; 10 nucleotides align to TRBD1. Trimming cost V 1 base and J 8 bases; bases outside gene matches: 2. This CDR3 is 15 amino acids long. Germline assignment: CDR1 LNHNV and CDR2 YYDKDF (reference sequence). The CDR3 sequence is CATSRVGTGDSPLHF. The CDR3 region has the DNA TGTGCCACCAGCAGAGTTGGGACAGGGGATTCACCCCTCCACTTT.

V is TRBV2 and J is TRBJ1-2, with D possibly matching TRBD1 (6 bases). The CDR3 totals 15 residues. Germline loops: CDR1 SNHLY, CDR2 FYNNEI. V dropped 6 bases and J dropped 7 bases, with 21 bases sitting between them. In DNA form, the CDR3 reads TGTGCCAGCAGGTTGACCTCTACAGGGTCGGGTGGCTACACCTTC. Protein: CASRLTSTGSGGYTF.

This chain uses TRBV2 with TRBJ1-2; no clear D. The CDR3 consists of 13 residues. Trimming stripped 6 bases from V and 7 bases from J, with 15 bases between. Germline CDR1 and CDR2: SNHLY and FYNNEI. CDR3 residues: CASSPNGRSGYTF. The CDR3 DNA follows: TGTGCCAGCAGCCCAAACGGTCGTTCTGGCTACACCTTC.

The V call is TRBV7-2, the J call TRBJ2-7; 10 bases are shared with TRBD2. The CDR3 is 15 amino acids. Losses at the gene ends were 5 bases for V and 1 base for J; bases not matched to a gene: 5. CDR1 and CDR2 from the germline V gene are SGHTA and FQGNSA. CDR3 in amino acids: CASSPRTSGSYEQYF. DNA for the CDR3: TGTGCCAGCAGCCCTCGGACTAGCGGTTCCTACGAGCAGTACTTC.

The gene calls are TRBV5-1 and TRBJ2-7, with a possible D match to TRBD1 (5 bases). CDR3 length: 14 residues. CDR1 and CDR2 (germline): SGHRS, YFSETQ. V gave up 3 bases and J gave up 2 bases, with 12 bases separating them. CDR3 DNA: TGCGCCAGCAGCTCAGGGTTGAGGACCTACGAGCAGTACTTC. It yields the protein CASSSGLRTYEQYF. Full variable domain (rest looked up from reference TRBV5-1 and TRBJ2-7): KAGVTQTPRYLIKTRGQQVTLSCSPISGHRSVSWYQQTPGQGLQFLFEYFSETQRNKGNFPGRFSGRQFSNSRSEMNVSTLELGDSALYLCASSSGLRTYEQYFGPGTRLTVT.

The CDR3 DNA sequence: TGTGCCAGCAGCCAAGAAGGAGGGAGGAAGAACACTGAAGCTTTCTTT. It codes for CASSQEGGRKNTEAFF. J is TRBJ1-1 and V is TRBV3-1 (or the pseudogene TRBV3-2), with D uncertain. CDR1 is LGHDT, CDR2 YNNKEL, per germline (reference sequence). There are 16 residues in the CDR3. Trimming took off 0 bases at V and 1 base at J, with 12 bases between the two ends.

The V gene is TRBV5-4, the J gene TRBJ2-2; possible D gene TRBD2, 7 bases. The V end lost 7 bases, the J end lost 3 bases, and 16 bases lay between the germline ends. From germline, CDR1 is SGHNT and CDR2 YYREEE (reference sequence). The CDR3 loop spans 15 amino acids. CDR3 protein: CASSISGGDTGELFF. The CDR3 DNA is TGTGCCAGCTCGATATCGGGGGGCGACACCGGGGAGCTGTTTTTT.

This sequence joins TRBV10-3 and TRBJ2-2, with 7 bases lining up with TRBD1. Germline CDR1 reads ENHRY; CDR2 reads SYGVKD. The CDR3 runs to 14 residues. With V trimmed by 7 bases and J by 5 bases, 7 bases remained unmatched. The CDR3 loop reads CAITGTAPTGELFF. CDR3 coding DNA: TGTGCCATCACCGGGACAGCACCGACCGGGGAGCTGTTTTTT.

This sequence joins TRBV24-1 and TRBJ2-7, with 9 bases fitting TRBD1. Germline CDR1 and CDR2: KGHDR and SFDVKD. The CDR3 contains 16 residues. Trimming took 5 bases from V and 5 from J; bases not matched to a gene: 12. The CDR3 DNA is TGTGCCACCAGTGGCGCCGGGACAGGGCGCGCCAACGAGCAGTACTTC. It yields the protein CATSGAGTGRANEQYF.

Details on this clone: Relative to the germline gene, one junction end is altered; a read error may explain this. CDR3 sequence: CASSEGTGGDYTF. The CDR3 nucleotides are TGTGCCAGCAGCGAAGGGACAGGGGGGGACTACACCTTC. This chain links TRBV6-1 with TRBJ1-2; 11 bases are shared with TRBD1. The germline CDR1 and CDR2 sequences are MNHNS and SASEGT. CDR3 length: 13 residues.

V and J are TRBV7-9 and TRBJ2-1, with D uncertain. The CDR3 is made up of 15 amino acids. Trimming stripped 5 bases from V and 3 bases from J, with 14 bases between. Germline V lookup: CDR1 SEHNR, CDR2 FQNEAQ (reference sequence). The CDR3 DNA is TGTGCCAGCAGCCCTCGGTCTAGGAACTACAATGAGCAGTTCTTC. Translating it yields CASSPRSRNYNEQFF. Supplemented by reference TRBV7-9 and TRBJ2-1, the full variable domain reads DTGVSQNPRHKITKRGQNVTFRCDPISEHNRLYWYRQTLGQGPEFLTYFQNEAQLEKSRLLSDRFSAERPKGSFSTLEIQRTEQGDSAMYLCASSPRSRNYNEQFFGPGTRLTVL.

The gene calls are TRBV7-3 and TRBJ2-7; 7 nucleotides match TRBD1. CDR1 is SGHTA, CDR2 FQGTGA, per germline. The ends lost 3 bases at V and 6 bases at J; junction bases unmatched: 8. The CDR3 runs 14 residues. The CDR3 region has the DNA TGTGCCAGCAGCTTGATGGGGACAGCGTCCGAGCAGTACTTC. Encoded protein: CASSLMGTASEQYF.

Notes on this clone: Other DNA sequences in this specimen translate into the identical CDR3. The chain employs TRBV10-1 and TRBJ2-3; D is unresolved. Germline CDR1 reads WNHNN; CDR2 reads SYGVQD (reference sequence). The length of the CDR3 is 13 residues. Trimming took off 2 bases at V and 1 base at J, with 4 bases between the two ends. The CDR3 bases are TGCGCCAGCAGTGAGGCGGGCACAGATACGCAGTATTTT. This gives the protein CASSEAGTDTQYF.

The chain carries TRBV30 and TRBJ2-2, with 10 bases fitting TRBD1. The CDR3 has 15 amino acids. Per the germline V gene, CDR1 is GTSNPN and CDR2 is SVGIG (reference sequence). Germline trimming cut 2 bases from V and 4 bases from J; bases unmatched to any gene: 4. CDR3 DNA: TGTGCCTGGAGTAGAGGGACAGGGGCCACCGGGGAGCTGTTTTTT. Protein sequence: CAWSRGTGATGELFF. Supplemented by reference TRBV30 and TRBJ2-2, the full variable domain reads SQTIHQWPATLVQPVGSPLSLECTVEGTSNPNLYWYRQAAGRGLQLLFYSVGIGQISSEVPQNLSASRPQDRQFILSSKKLLLSDSGFYLCAWSRGTGATGELFFGEGSRLTVL.

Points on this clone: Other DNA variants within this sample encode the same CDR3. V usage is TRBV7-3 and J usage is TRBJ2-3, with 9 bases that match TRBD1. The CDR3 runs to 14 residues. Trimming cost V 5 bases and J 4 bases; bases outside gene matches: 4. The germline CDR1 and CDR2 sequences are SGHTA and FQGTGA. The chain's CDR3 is CASSPGQGADTQYF. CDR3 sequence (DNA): TGTGCCAGCAGCCCGGGACAGGGTGCAGATACGCAGTATTTT.